The T cell receptor (beta chain) under discussion was sequenced for a study of T cell repertoires in cytomegalovirus infection. Across the whole study: Carrying CMV and the relevant HLA type showed in public TCR beta signatures. Findings and limits, study-wide: In two of eight donors, the top clonotype was HLA-C-restricted CMV-specific. Cumulative public TCR beta family frequency identified CMV carriers with the relevant HLA.

The CDR3 extends over 14 amino acids. The germline gives CDR1 ENHRY, CDR2 SYGVKD. V dropped 3 bases and J dropped 1 base, with 9 bases sitting between them. TCRdb analysed the reads with MiXCR anew, one entry per CDR3 protein. The sample lists some 300,000 distinct CDR3 sequences; approximately 15% were seen once. This clonotype was recorded a few times. What it binds is unknown. This clonotype originated in a human donor in good health (CMV status not recorded). Some clones in this sample may be carry-over from other donors' samples. The rearrangement links TRBV10-3 to TRBJ1-1; D unclear. Sample: PBMCs. In nucleotides, the CDR3 is TGTGCCATCAGTGAAGTGACACCGAACACTGAAGCTTTCTTT. Its protein is CAISEVTPNTEAFF.